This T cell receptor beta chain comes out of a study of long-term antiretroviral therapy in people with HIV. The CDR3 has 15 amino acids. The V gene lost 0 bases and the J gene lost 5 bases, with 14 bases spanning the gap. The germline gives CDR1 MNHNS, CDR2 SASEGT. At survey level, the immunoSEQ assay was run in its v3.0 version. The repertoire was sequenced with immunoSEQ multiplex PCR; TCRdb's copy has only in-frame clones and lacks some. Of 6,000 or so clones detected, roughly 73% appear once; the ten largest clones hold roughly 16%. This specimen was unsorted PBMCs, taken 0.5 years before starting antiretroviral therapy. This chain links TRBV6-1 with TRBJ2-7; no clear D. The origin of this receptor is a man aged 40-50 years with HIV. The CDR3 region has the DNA TGTGCCAGCAGTGAAGCGATGTCTGCCATGAACGAGCAGTACTTC. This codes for CASSEAMSAMNEQYF.